The 21 T cell receptor beta chains reported below all come from one sample, sequenced in a study of blood T cell repertoires in COVID-19. Sequencing used immunoSEQ multiplex PCR; TCRdb keeps in-frame clones, though not all of them. The profile shows about 97,000 clones, 70% to 90% of them singletons. The sample consisted of peripheral blood. The receptors originated from a middle-aged man with active COVID-19.

The gene calls are TRBV2 and TRBJ2-7; 10 nucleotides agree with TRBD1. J was trimmed by 6 bases and V by 6 bases; bases with no gene match: 2. Germline loops: CDR1 SNHLY, CDR2 FYNNEI. CDR3 length: 12 residues. The CDR3 DNA follows: TGTGCCAGCAGCGGGACAGGGGTCGAGCAGTACTTC. Translating it yields CASSGTGVEQYF.

The rearrangement links TRBV5-4 to TRBJ2-5, with 7 bases that match TRBD1. Germline CDR1 and CDR2: SGHNT and YYREEE (reference sequence). The CDR3 is 13 residues long. V trimming: 4 bases; J trimming: 5 bases; junction bases outside the gene matches: 5. Here the CDR3 DNA reads TGTGCCAGCAGCGCACAGGGGACGGAGACCCAGTACTTC. It encodes CASSAQGTETQYF.

The CDR3 reads CASSLQGANNEQFF. The CDR3 DNA reads as TGCGCCAGCAGCCTACAGGGGGCCAACAATGAGCAGTTCTTC. The rearrangement links TRBV5-1 to TRBJ2-1; TRBD1 matches 9 bases. Trimming took 4 bases from V and 5 from J; bases not matched to a gene: 4. Germline V gene sequence: CDR1 SGHRS, CDR2 YFSETQ. The CDR3 totals 14 residues. The whole variable domain, remainder taken from reference TRBV5-1 and TRBJ2-1, is KAGVTQTPRYLIKTRGQQVTLSCSPISGHRSVSWYQQTPGQGLQFLFEYFSETQRNKGNFPGRFSGRQFSNSRSEMNVSTLELGDSALYLCASSLQGANNEQFFGPGTRLTVL.

The chain couples TRBV7-2 to TRBJ1-6, with 9 bases that match TRBD1. Germline CDR1 and CDR2: SGHTA and FQGNSA. The V segment lost 1 base and the J segment 9 bases; nucleotides outside the gene matches: 13. The CDR3 covers 18 residues. The CDR3 DNA reads as TGTGCCAGCAGCTTAGTTATAACAGGGGGCTTCTTAGGTTCACCCCTCCACTTT. Residues: CASSLVITGGFLGSPLHF. Together with reference TRBV7-2 and TRBJ1-6, the CDR3 gives the full variable domain: GAGVSQSPSNKVTEKGKDVELRCDPISGHTALYWYRQSLGQGLEFLIYFQGNSAPDKSGLPSDRFSAERTGGSVSTLTIQRTQQEDSAVYLCASSLVITGGFLGSPLHFGNGTRLTVT.

This sequence joins TRBV19 and TRBJ2-5, with 7 positions matching TRBD2. This CDR3 is 16 amino acids long. The J segment lost 5 bases and the V segment lost 1 base, leaving 10 bases of the junction unmatched. In germline, CDR1 is LNHDA, CDR2 SQIVND (reference sequence). The CDR3 DNA follows: TGTGCCAGTAGTATAGGACGGTCTAGCGGTGGGGAGACCCAGTACTTC. This translates into CASSIGRSSGGETQYF.

The CDR3 region has the DNA TGTGCCAGTAGTACACGACAGAGTTCTAACTATGGCTACACCTTC. It specifies CASSTRQSSNYGYTF. J is TRBJ1-2 and V is TRBV19, with D tentatively TRBD1 (5 bases). The CDR3 contains 15 residues. Germline-derived CDR1 and CDR2 are LNHDA and SQIVND (reference sequence). Trimming took off 4 bases at V and 0 bases at J, with 12 bases between the two ends.

V usage is TRBV5-6 and J usage is TRBJ1-5; D call uncertain. This CDR3 has 12 amino acids. Germline CDR1 and CDR2: SGHDT and YYEEEE. Trimming shortened V by 3 bases and J by 5 bases, and 6 bases separated the two germline ends. CDR3 bases: TGTGCCAGCAGCTCGCAGGATCAGCCCCAGCATTTT. This translates into CASSSQDQPQHF.

This clone has a single count. The J gene is TRBJ2-5, the V gene TRBV30; 11 bases match TRBD2. Germline CDR1 reads GTSNPN; CDR2 reads SVGIG (reference sequence). The CDR3 runs 14 residues. The junction had 5 bases not matched to a gene; V was cut back by 4 bases and J by 4 bases. The CDR3 DNA reads TGTGCCTGGAATAGCGGGGGGGCCGGAGAGACCCAGTACTTC. Translated: CAWNSGGAGETQYF.

This chain uses TRBV3-1 (or the pseudogene TRBV3-2) with TRBJ2-5; D is possibly TRBD2 (5 bases). CDR1 is LGHDT and CDR2 is YNNKEL in the germline V gene (reference sequence). Trimming took off 11 bases at V and 4 bases at J, with 17 bases between the two ends. The CDR3 has 13 residues. CDR3 sequence reads: CASSGTSPETQYF. In nucleotides, the CDR3 is TGTGCCTCTTCGGGTACTAGTCCAGAGACCCAGTACTTC.

This clone was recorded once. The V gene is TRBV6-2 or TRBV6-3, the J gene TRBJ2-3; D is unclear. This CDR3 has 13 amino acids. V lost 0 bases and J 8 bases, leaving 9 bases between the germline ends. Germline V gives CDR1 MNHEY, CDR2 SVGEGT. The CDR3 loop is CASSYSSPGTQYF. In DNA, the CDR3 is TGTGCCAGCAGTTACTCTTCCCCCGGTACGCAGTATTTT.

This sequence joins TRBV2 and TRBJ1-1; the D gene is possibly TRBD1 (6 bases). The germline CDR1 and CDR2 sequences are SNHLY and FYNNEI. This CDR3 is built from 14 residues. The V end lost 3 bases, the J end lost 1 base, and 9 bases lay between the germline ends. CDR3 in DNA: TGTGCCAGCAGTGATTGGGGGCGGAACACTGAAGCTTTCTTT. As protein: CASSDWGRNTEAFF.

This clone has a single count. The chain couples TRBV6-5 to TRBJ2-2; 8 bases are shared with TRBD1. Losses at the gene ends were 8 bases for V and 5 bases for J; bases not matched to a gene: 7. Germline CDR1 is MNHEY and CDR2 is SVGAGI. CDR3 length equals 14 residues. Here the CDR3 reads CASSGQARTGELFF. CDR3 bases: TGTGCCAGCTCGGGACAGGCGAGAACCGGGGAGCTGTTTTTT.

The chain carries TRBV4-1 and TRBJ1-6, with D uncertain. Per germline, CDR1 MGHRA and CDR2 YSYEKL. CDR3 size: 13 residues. V was shortened by 0 bases and J by 10 bases, with 7 bases between the two germline ends. The DNA for the CDR3 is TGCGCCAGCAGCCAAGACCAGGTGTCACCCCTCCACTTT. This sequence encodes CASSQDQVSPLHF.

This rearrangement joins TRBV30 to TRBJ2-7, with D possibly TRBD2 on 7 matching bases. Trimming took 2 bases from V and 2 from J, leaving 13 bases between them. The CDR3 has 14 residues. CDR1 and CDR2 from the germline V gene are GTSNPN and SVGIG (reference sequence). This chain's CDR3 is CAWSLGGVAYEQYF. In DNA, the CDR3 is TGTGCCTGGAGTTTAGGGGGGGTGGCCTACGAGCAGTACTTC.

V usage is TRBV9 and J usage is TRBJ1-1, with 7 bases matching TRBD1. The germline gives CDR1 SGDLS, CDR2 YYNGEE. The length of the CDR3 is 20 residues. With V trimmed by 0 bases and J by 3 bases, 20 bases remained unmatched. The CDR3 here is CASSVGTSEEGAHVYTEAFF. The CDR3 DNA is TGTGCCAGCAGCGTAGGGACCTCGGAAGAGGGGGCGCATGTCTACACTGAAGCTTTCTTT.

This sequence joins TRBV2 and TRBJ1-5; 7 nucleotides align to TRBD1. Germline assignment: CDR1 SNHLY and CDR2 FYNNEI. The CDR3 is 15 residues long. The V gene end was trimmed by 6 bases and the J gene end by 5 bases; junction bases not matched to a gene: 10. CDR3 DNA sequence: TGTGCCAGCAGGTTCGACAGGGCTGGCTATCAGCCCCAGCATTTT. It encodes CASRFDRAGYQPQHF.

This clone is a singleton in its sample. V is TRBV19 and J is TRBJ1-3; D unclear. The CDR3 totals 15 residues. V was trimmed by 5 bases and J by 0 bases, leaving 11 bases between them. Germline CDR1 is LNHDA and CDR2 is SQIVND (reference sequence). DNA for the CDR3: TGTGCCAGTAGTGGTGGACTGACCTCTGGAAACACCATATATTTT. Amino acid sequence: CASSGGLTSGNTIYF.

The chain recombines TRBV6-1 with TRBJ1-5; D unclear. CDR1 and CDR2 (germline): MNHNS, SASEGT. The CDR3 extends over 17 amino acids. V was trimmed by 2 bases and J by 0 bases, leaving 14 bases between them. In nucleotides, the CDR3 is TGTGCCAGCAGTGAATGGGCAGATTTCATTAGCAATCAGCCCCAGCATTTT. Amino acid sequence: CASSEWADFISNQPQHF.

J is TRBJ2-7 and V is TRBV23-1; tentative D call: TRBD2 (6 bases). TRBV23-1 is an open reading frame whose function is uncertain. The CDR3 extends over 15 amino acids. V was cut by 4 bases and J by 3 bases, with 16 bases left in between. CDR3 sequence (DNA): TGCGCCAGCAGTCTCTCGGACGGGAGCCGCTACGAGCAGTACTTC. Encoded protein: CASSLSDGSRYEQYF.

In its sample, this clone was seen once. This chain uses TRBV19 with TRBJ2-3; 13 nucleotides match TRBD2. Germline V lookup: CDR1 LNHDA, CDR2 SQIVND (reference sequence). The CDR3 covers 15 residues. The V gene end was trimmed by 4 bases and the J gene end by 6 bases; junction bases not matched to a gene: 4. The CDR3 loop reads CASSTTGLAGDTQYF. In DNA, the CDR3 is TGTGCCAGTAGTACAACGGGACTAGCGGGGGATACGCAGTATTTT.

The sample holds one count of this clone. The V and J genes are TRBV10-3 and TRBJ1-1, with TRBD1 matching over 7 bases. The V and J ends lost 10 bases and 0 bases, in that order; junction bases with no gene match: 11. Germline loops: CDR1 ENHRY, CDR2 SYGVKD. The length of the CDR3 is 15 residues. CDR3 residues: CATGDSRLMNTEAFF. In DNA, the CDR3 is TGTGCCACGGGGGACAGCCGCCTCATGAACACTGAAGCTTTCTTT.